This T cell receptor (beta chain) was sequenced for a study of human T cells and chemical hapten exposure. Study-wide results and caveats: DPC sensitization did not alter TCRs above 1 in 1000 frequency.

TCRdb analysed the 5' RACE reads with MiXCR anew, one entry per CDR3 protein. Of some 150,000 distinct CDR3 sequences in the sample, approximately 4% are singletons; the top ten hold over 1.1%. CDR1 is DFQATT, CDR2 SNEGSKA, per germline (reference sequence). V gave up 6 bases and J gave up 4 bases, with 13 bases separating them. The CDR3 is made up of 12 amino acids. Before extraction, the whole blood was not fractionated, and total RNA was taken from it. This clonotype was recorded at least ten times. Its antigen is currently unknown. The TCR was taken from a female donor in good health. J is TRBJ2-7 and V is TRBV20-1, with a tentative D call TRBD2 (5 bases). CDR3 amino acids: CSAPGSGYEQYF. Here the CDR3 DNA reads TGCAGTGCACCGGGAAGTGGTTACGAGCAGTACTTC.